The 10 T cell receptor beta chains in this list originate from one sample, sequenced in a study of T-cell memory formation after mild COVID-19. One entry per CDR3 protein, called by TCRdb with MiXCR from the 5' RACE reads. The sample shows around 370,000 distinct CDR3 sequences, roughly 20% of them seen only once. Input material: PBMCs or a T cell subset sorted from them (not recorded which). Every receptor here comes from an adult woman who had mild COVID-19 (a few samples of this study predate the infection). Cell type and time point are not known.

The J gene is TRBJ1-1, the V gene TRBV5-1, with unresolved D. V shed 0 bases and J shed 2 bases, with 11 bases lying between them. This CDR3 comprises 15 residues. The germline V gene encodes CDR1 SGHRS and CDR2 YFSETQ. The CDR3 region is CASSLAVTLNTEAFF. The CDR3, as DNA: TGCGCCAGCAGCTTGGCAGTGACACTAAACACTGAAGCTTTCTTT.

This clonotype was recorded a few times. The CDR3 reads CASSFRTGGKPQHF. The CDR3 nucleotides are TGTGCCAGCAGTTTCAGGACAGGGGGCAAGCCCCAGCATTTT. The chain links TRBV27 to TRBJ1-5; TRBD1 aligns across 11 bases. With 3 bases clipped from V and 8 bases from J, the junction kept 3 bases outside the gene matches. The CDR3 runs to 14 residues. Looked up from germline, CDR1 is MNHEY and CDR2 is SMNVEV (reference sequence).

There are a few counts of this clonotype. The rearrangement uses TRBV6-5 and TRBJ1-2, with 8 bases lining up with TRBD1. V lost 6 bases to trimming and J lost 5 bases; unmatched junction nucleotides: 5. Germline V gives CDR1 MNHEY, CDR2 SVGAGI. The CDR3 consists of 13 residues. In DNA form, the CDR3 reads TGTGCCAGCAGGGACAGGGAGATGTATGGCTACACCTTC. It translates to CASRDREMYGYTF.

This clonotype was observed a few times. V usage is TRBV29-1 and J usage is TRBJ1-1, with D perhaps matching TRBD1 (5 bases). V lost 7 bases to trimming and J lost 6 bases, with 21 bases between them. The CDR3 totals 14 residues. Germline CDR1 SQVTM, CDR2 ANQGSEA. The CDR3 bases are TGCAGCGCTAGGATCGCAGGGAGTTTGGCTGAAGCTTTCTTT. As protein: CSARIAGSLAEAFF. Full variable domain (outside the CDR3, taken from reference TRBV29-1 and TRBJ1-1): SAVISQKPSRDICQRGTSLTIQCQVDSQVTMMFWYRQQPGQSLTLIATANQGSEATYESGFVIDKFPISRPNLTFSTLTVSNMSPEDSSIYLCSARIAGSLAEAFFGQGTRLTVV.

The chain carries TRBV5-1 and TRBJ1-2, with a tentative D call TRBD1 (5 bases). This CDR3 contains 14 residues. The V gene lost 1 base and the J gene lost 3 bases, with 10 bases spanning the gap. Germline CDR1 reads SGHRS; CDR2 reads YFSETQ. The CDR3 region has the DNA TGCGCCAGCAGCTTGAGGGGAGGGGACTATGGCTACACCTTC. Translating gives CASSLRGGDYGYTF.

This clonotype was seen a few times. The chain joins TRBV18 to TRBJ1-2; the match to TRBD1 covers 10 bases. Germline V gives CDR1 KGHSH, CDR2 LQKENI. V lost 6 bases and J lost 2; bases outside the gene matches: 12. CDR3 size: 17 residues. In DNA, the CDR3 is TGTGCCAGCTCGACCACCCCTTGGACAGGGGGAAACTATGGCTACACCTTC. The encoded protein is CASSTTPWTGGNYGYTF. The entire variable domain, with the rest obtained from reference TRBV18 and TRBJ1-2, is as follows: NAGVMQNPRHLVRRRGQEARLRCSPMKGHSHVYWYRQLPEEGLKFMVYLQKENIIDESGMPKERFSAEFPKEGPSILRIQQVVRGDSAAYFCASSTTPWTGGNYGYTFGSGTRLTVV.

The chain employs TRBV27 and TRBJ1-1; tentative D call: TRBD1 (5 bases). Germline V gives CDR1 MNHEY, CDR2 SMNVEV (reference sequence). The CDR3 spans 16 residues. V lost 0 bases and J lost 11, with 22 bases in between. CDR3 residues: CASSLSLYGGLVRAFF. The CDR3 DNA reads as TGTGCCAGCAGTTTATCATTGTACGGGGGATTGGTGAGGGCTTTCTTT.

V and J are TRBV4-2 and TRBJ2-7; either TRBD1 or TRBD2 may supply D (5 bases each). Trimming cost V 3 bases and J 0 bases, with 12 bases left between them. The CDR3 is 15 residues long. Germline V lookup: CDR1 LGHNA, CDR2 YNFKEQ. CDR3 in DNA: TGTGCCAGCAGCCAGATCCCAGGGAGCTCCTACGAGCAGTACTTC. It yields the protein CASSQIPGSSYEQYF.

This clonotype was seen a handful of times. The V and J genes are TRBV7-2 and TRBJ2-3, with 14 bases aligning to TRBD2. The CDR3 totals 15 residues. The ends lost 1 base at V and 9 bases at J; junction bases unmatched: 3. The germline gives CDR1 SGHTA, CDR2 FQGNSA. CDR3 amino acids: CASSLGLAGGRTQYF. CDR3 in DNA: TGTGCCAGCAGCTTAGGACTAGCGGGGGGGCGAACGCAGTATTTT.

The rearrangement links TRBV12-3 or TRBV12-4 to TRBJ2-2, with TRBD2 matching over 9 bases. The CDR3 runs 18 residues. V dropped 7 bases and J dropped 6; count of bases not matched to a gene: 18. CDR3 loop: CASIPQGAGGLGSGELFF. In DNA form, the CDR3 reads TGTGCCAGCATACCACAAGGGGCGGGAGGGCTAGGGTCCGGGGAGCTGTTTTTT.